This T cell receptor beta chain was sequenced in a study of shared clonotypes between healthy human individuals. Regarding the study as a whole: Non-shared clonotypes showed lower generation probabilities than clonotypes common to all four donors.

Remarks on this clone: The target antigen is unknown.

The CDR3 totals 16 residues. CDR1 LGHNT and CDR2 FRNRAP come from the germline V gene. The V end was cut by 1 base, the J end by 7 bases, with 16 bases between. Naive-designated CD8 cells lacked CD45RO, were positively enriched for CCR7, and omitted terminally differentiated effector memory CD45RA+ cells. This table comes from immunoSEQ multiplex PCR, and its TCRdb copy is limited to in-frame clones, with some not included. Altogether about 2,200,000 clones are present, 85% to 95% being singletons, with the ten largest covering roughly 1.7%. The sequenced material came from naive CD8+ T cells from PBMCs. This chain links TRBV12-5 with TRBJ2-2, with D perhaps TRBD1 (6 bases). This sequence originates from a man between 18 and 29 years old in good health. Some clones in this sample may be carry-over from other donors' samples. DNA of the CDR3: TGTGCTAGTGGTTTGGGCGGAATTACAGGGCACGGGGAGCTGTTTTTT. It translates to CASGLGGITGHGELFF.